This T cell receptor beta chain emerged from a study of T cells of healthy individuals. MiXCR, applied by TCRdb to the 5' RACE reads, yields one record per CDR3 protein. The sample records 50,000 to 55,000 distinct CDR3 sequences, about 15% being singletons. The V and J ends lost 6 bases and 2 bases, in that order; junction bases with no gene match: 4. This CDR3 has 15 residues. The clonotype originates from a human donor in good health. The rearrangement links TRBV12-3 or TRBV12-4 to TRBJ2-3, with TRBD2 matching over 11 bases. CDR3 residues: CASRQLAGVTDTQYF. CDR3 sequence (DNA): TGTGCCAGCAGACAACTAGCGGGGGTCACAGATACGCAGTATTTT.